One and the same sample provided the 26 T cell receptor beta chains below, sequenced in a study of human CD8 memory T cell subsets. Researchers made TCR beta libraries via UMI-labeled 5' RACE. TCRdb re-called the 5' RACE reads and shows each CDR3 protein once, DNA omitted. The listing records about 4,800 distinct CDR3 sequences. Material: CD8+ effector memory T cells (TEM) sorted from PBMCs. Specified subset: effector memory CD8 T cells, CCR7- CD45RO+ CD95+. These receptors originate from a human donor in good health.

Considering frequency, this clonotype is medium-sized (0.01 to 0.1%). CDR3 sequence: CASSEGLADTGELFF. V and J are TRBV6-4 and TRBJ2-2; TCRdb's assignment of TRBD2 cannot be checked, as there is no DNA. CDR1 is MRHNA, CDR2 SNTAGT, per germline. CDR3 length: 15 amino acids.

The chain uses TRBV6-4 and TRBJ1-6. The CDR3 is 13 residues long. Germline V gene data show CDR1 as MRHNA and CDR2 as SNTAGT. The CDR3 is CASSVEDNSPLHF.

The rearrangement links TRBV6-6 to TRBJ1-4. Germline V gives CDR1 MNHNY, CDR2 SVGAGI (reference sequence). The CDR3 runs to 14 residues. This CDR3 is CASRHLEYWEKLFF.

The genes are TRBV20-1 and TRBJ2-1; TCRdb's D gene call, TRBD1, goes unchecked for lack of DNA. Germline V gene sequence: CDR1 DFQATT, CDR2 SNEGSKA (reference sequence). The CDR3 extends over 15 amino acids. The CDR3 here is CSARDSGREHNEQFF.

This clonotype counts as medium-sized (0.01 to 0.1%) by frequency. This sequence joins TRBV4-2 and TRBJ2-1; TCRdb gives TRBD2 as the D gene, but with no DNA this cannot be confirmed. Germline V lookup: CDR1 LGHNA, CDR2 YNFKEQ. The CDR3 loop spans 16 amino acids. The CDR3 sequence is CASSQEEGDSSNEQFF.

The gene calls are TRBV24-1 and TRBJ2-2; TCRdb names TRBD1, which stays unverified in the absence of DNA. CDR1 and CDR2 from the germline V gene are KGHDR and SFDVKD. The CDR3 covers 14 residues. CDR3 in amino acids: CATSDITGSGELFF.

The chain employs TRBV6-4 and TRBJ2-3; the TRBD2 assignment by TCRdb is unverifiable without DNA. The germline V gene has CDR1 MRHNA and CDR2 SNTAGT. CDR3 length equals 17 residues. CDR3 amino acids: CASSDGWTSGGSDTQYF.

The CDR3 sequence is CASSFTDYEQYF. The chain combines TRBV11-2 with TRBJ2-7. The CDR3 spans 12 residues. Looked up from germline, CDR1 is SGHAT and CDR2 is FQNNGV.

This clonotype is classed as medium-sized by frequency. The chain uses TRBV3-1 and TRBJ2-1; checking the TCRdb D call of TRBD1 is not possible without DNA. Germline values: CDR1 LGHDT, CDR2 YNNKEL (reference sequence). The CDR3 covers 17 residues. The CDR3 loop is CASSQDIIGISYNEQFF.

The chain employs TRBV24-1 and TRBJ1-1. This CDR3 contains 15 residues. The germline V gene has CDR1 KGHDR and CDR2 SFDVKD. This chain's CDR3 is CATSDSGGESTEAFF.

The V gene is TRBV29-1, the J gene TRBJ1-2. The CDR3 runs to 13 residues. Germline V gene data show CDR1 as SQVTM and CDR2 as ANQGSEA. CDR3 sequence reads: CSVGPEGFYGYTF.

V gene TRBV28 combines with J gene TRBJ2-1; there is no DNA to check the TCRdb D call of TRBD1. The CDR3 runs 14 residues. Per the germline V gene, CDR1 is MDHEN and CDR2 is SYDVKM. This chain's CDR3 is CASKQLGVSDEQFF.

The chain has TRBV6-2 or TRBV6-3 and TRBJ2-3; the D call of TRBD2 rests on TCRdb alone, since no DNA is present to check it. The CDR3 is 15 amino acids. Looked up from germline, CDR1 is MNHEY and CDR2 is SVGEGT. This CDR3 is CASSYTGTFTDTQYF.

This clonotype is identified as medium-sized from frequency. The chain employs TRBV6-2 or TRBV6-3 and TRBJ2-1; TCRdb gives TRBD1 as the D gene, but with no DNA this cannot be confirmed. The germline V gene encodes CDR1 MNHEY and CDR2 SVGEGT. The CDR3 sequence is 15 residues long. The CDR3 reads CASSLQGETYNEQFF.

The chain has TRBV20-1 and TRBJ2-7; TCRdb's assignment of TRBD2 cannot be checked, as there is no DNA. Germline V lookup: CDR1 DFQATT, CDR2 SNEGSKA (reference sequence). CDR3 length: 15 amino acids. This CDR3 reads CSATDIAGGTGEQYF.

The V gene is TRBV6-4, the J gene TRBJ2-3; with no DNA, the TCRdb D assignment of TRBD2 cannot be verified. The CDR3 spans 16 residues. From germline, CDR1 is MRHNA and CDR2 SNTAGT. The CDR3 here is CASSDSASGGADTQYF.

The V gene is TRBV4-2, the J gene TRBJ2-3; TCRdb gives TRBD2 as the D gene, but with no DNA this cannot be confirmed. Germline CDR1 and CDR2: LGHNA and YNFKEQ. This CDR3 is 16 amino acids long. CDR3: CASSQDGGSGVDTQYF.

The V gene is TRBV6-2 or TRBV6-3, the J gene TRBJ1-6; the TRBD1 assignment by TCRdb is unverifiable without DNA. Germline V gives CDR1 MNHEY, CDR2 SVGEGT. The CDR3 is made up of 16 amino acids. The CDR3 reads CASSPTDGGDSSPLHF.

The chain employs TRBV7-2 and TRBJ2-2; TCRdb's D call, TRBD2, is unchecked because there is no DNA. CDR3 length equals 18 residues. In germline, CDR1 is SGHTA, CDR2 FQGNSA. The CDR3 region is CASTYPTTSGANTGELFF. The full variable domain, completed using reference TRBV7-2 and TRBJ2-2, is GAGVSQSPSNKVTEKGKDVELRCDPISGHTALYWYRQSLGQGLEFLIYFQGNSAPDKSGLPSDRFSAERTGGSVSTLTIQRTQQEDSAVYLCASTYPTTSGANTGELFFGEGSRLTVL.

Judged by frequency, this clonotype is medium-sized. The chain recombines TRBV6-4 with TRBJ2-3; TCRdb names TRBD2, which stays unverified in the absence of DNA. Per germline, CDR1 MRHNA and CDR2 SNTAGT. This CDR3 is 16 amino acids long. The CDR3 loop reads CASSPSGGAGTDTQYF.

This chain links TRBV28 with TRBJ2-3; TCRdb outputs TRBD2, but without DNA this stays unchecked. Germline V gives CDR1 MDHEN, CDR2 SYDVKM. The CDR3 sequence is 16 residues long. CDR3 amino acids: CASSSPGTSGSDTQYF.

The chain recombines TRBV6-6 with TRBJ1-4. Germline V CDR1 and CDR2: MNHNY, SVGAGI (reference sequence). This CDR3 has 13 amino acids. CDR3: CASSLRPDEKLFF.

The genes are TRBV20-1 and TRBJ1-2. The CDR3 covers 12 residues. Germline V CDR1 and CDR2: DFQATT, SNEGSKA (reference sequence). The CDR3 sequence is CSAPWEGNGYTF.

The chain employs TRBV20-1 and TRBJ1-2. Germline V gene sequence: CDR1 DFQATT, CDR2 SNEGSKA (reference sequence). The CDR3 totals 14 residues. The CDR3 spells CSARVSDLNYGYTF.

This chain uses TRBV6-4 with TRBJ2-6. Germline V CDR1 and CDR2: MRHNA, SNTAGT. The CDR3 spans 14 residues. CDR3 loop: CASSDNSGANVLTF.

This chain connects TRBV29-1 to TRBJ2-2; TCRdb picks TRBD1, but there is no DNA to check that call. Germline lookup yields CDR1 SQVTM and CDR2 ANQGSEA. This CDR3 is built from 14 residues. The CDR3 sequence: CSARDRAEAGELFF.